A single sample is the source of the 3 T cell receptor beta chains below, sequenced in a study of blood T cell repertoires in COVID-19. Profiled with immunoSEQ multiplex PCR; TCRdb holds only in-frame clones, not every one. Of 200,000 or so clones listed, 80% to 90% are singletons. The sequencing sample was made of peripheral blood. These receptors all stem from a human donor with active or convalescent COVID-19. The donor label of this sample is uncertain.

The genes are TRBV4-1 and TRBJ1-6; no clear D gene. Germline CDR1 MGHRA, CDR2 YSYEKL. CDR3 size: 15 residues. Between the trimmed V and J ends, which lost 1 base and 7 bases, there was a span of 11 bases. The CDR3 coding sequence is TGCGCCAGCAGCCAAGTTGGCCAGAAGAATTCACCCCTCCACTTT. This codes for CASSQVGQKNSPLHF.

This clone was seen a few times. The chain joins TRBV6-5 to TRBJ2-7; 15 bases line up with TRBD2. With V trimmed by 6 bases and J by 7 bases, 7 bases remained unmatched. The CDR3 is 15 residues long. Germline assignment: CDR1 MNHEY and CDR2 SVGAGI. The CDR3 sequence is CASSRGLAGGGEQYF. CDR3 nucleotides: TGTGCCAGCAGCAGGGGACTAGCGGGAGGTGGGGAGCAGTACTTC.

The chain combines TRBV9 with TRBJ2-3; D might be TRBD2 (6 bases). Trimming stripped 1 base from V and 4 bases from J, with 10 bases between. Germline V gives CDR1 SGDLS, CDR2 YYNGEE. The CDR3 is 14 amino acids. The DNA for the CDR3 is TGTGCCAGCAGCGTAAGCAGGAGGGCAGATACGCAGTATTTT. Its protein product is CASSVSRRADTQYF.